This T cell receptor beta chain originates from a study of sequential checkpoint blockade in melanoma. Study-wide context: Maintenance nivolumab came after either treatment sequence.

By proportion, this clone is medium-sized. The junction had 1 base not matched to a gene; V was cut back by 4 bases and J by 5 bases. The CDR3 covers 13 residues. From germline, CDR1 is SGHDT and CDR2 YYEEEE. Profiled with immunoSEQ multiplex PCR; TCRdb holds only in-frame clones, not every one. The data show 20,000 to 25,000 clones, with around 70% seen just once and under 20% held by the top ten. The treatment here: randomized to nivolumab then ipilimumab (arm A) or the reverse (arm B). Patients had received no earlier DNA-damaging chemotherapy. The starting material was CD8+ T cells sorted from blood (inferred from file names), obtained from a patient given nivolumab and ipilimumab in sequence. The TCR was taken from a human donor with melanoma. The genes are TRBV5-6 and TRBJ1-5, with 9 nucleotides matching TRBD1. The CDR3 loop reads CASSRTGDQPQHF. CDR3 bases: TGTGCCAGCAGCCGGACAGGGGATCAGCCCCAGCATTTT.